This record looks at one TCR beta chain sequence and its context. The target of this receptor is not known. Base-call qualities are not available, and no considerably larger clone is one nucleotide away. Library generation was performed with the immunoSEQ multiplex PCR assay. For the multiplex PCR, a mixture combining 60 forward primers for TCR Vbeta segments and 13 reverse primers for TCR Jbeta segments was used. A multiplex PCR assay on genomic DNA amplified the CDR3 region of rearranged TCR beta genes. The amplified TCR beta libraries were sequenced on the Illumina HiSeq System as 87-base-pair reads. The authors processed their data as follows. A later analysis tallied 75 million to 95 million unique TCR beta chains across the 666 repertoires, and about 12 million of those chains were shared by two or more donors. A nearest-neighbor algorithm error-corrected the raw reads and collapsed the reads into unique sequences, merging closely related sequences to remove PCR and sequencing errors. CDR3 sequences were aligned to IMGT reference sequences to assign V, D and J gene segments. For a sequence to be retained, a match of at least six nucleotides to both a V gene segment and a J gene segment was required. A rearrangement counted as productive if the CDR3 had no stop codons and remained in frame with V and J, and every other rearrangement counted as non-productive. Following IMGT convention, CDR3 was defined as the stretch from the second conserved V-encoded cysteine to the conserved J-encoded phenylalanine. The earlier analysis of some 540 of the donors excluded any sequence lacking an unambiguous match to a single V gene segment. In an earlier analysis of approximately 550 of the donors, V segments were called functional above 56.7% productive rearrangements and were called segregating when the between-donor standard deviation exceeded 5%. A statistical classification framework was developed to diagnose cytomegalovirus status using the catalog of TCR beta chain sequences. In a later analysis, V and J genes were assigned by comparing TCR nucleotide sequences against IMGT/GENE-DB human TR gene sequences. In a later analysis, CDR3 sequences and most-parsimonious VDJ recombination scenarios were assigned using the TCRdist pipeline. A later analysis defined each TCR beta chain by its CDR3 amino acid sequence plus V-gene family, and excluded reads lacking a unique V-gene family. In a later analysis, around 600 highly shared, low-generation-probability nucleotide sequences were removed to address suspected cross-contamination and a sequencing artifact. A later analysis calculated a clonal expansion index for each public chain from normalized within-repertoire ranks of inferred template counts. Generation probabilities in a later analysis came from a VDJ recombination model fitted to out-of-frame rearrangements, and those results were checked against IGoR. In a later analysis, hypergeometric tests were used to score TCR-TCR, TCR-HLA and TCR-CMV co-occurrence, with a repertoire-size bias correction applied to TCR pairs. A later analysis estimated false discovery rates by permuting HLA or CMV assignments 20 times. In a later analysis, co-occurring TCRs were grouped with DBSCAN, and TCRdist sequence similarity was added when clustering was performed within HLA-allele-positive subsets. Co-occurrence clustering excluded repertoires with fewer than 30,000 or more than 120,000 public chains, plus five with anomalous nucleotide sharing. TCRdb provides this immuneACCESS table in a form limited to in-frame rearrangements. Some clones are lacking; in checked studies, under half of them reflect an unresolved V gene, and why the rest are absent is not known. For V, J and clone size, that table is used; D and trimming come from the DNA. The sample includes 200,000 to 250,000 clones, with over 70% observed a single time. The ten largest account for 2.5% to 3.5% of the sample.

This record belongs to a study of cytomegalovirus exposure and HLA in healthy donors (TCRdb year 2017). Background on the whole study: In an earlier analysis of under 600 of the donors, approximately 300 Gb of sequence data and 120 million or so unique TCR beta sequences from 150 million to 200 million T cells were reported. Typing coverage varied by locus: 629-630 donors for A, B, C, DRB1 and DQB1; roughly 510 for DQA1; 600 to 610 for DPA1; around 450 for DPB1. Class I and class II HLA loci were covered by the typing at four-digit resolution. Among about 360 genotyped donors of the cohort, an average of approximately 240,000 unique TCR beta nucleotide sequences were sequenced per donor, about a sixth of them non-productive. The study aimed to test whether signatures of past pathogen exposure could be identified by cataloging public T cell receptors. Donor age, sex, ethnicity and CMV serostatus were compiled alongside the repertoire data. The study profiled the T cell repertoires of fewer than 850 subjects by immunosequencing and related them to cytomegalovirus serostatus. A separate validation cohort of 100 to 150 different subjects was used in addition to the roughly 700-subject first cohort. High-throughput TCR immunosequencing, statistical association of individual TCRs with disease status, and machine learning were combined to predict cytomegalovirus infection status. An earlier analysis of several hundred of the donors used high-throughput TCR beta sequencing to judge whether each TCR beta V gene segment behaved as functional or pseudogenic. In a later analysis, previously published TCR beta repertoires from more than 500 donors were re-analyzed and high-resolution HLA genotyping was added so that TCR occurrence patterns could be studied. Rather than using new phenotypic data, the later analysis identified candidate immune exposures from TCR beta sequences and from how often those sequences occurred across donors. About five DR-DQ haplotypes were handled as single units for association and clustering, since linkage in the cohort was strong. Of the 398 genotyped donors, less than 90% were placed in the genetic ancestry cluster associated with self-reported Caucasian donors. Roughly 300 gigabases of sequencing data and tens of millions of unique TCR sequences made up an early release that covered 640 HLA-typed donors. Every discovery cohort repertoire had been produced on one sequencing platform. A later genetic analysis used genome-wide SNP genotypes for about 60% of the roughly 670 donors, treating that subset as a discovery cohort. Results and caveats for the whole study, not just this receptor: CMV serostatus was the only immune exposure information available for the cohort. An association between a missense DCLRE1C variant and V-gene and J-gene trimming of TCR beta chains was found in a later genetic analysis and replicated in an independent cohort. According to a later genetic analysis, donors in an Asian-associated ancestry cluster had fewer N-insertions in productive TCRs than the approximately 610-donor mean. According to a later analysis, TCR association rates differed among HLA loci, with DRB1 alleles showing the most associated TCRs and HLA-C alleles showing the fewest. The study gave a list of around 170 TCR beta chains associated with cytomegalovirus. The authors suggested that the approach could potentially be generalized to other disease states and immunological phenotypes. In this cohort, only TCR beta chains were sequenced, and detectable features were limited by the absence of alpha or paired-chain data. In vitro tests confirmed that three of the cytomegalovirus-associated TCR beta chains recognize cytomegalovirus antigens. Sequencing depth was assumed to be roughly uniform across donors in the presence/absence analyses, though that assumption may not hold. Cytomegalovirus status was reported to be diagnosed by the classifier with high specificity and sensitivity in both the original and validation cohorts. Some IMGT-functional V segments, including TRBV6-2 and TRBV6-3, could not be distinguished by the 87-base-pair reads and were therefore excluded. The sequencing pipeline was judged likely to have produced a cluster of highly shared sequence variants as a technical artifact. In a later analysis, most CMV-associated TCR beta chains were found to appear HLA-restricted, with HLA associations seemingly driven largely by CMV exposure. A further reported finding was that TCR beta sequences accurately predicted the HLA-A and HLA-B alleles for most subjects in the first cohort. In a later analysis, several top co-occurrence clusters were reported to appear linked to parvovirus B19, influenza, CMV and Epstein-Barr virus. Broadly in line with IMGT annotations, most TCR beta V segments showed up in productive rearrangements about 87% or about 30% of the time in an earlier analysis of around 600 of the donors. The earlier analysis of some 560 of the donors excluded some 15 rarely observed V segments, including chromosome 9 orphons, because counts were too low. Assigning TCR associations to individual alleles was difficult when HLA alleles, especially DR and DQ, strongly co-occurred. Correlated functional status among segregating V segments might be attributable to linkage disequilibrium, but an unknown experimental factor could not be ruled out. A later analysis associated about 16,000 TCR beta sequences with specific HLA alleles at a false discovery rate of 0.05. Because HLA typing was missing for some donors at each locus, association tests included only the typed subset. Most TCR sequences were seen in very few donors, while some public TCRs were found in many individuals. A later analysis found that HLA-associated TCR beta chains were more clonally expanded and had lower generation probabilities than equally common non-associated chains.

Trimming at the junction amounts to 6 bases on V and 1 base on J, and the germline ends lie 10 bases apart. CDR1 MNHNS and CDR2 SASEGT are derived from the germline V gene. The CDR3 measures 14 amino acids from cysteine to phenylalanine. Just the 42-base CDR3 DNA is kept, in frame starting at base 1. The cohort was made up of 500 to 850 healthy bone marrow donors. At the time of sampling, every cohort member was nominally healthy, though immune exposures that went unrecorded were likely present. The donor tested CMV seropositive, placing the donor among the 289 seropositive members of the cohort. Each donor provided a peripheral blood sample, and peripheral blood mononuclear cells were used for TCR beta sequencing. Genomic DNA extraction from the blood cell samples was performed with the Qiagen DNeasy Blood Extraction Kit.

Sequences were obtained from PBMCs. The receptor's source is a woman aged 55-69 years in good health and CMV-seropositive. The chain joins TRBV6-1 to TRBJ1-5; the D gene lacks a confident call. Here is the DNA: TGTGCCAGCAGATTACGAGGGAGCAATCAGCCCCAGCATTTT. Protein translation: CASRLRGSNQPQHF.